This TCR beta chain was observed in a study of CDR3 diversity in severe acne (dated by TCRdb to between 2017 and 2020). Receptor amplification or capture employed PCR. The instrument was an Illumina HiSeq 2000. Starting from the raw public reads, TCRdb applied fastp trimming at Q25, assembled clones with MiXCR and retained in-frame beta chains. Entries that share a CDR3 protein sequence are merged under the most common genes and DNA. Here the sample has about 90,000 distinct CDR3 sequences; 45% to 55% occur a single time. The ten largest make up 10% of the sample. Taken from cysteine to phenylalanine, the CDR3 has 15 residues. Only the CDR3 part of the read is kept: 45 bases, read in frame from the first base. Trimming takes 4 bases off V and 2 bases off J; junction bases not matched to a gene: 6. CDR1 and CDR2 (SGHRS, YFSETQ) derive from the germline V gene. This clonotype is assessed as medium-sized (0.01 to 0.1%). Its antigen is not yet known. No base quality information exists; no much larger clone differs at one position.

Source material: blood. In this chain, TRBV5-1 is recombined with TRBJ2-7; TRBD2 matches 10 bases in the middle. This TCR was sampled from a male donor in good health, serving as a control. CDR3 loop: CASSPGLAETYEQYF. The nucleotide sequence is TGCGCCAGCAGCCCCGGACTAGCGGAAACCTACGAGCAGTACTTC. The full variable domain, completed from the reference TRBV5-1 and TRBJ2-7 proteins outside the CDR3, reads KAGVTQTPRYLIKTRGQQVTLSCSPISGHRSVSWYQQTPGQGLQFLFEYFSETQRNKGNFPGRFSGRQFSNSRSEMNVSTLELGDSALYLCASSPGLAETYEQYFGPGTRLTVT.